Below, 10 T cell receptor beta chains from the same sample are listed, as sequenced in a study of OX40 agonist ivuxolimab in advanced cancers. The table came from immunoSEQ multiplex PCR; TCRdb's copy has only in-frame clones and leaves some out. The sample carries about 45,000 clones, around 84% recorded once. Sequencing was performed on CD4+ or CD8+ T cells sorted from blood, taken in a trial of the OX40 agonist ivuxolimab. All receptors come from an adult with an advanced solid tumor such as melanoma, head and neck, liver or kidney cancer.

J is TRBJ2-5 and V is TRBV6-6; D remains ambiguous. The V end was cut by 5 bases, the J end by 4 bases, with 8 bases between. This CDR3 is built from 12 residues. CDR1 MNHNY and CDR2 SVGAGI come from the germline V gene (reference sequence). CDR3 region: CASSMGGETQYF. The CDR3, as DNA: TGTGCCAGCAGTATGGGCGGAGAGACCCAGTACTTC.

The chain joins TRBV2 to TRBJ2-1; 9 bases line up with TRBD2. Trimming cost V 2 bases and J 9 bases; bases outside gene matches: 8. CDR3 length equals 15 residues. Per the germline V gene, CDR1 is SNHLY and CDR2 is FYNNEI. The DNA for the CDR3 is TGTGCCAGCAGTGAACGAGCGGGAGGAAGAGGTGAGCAGTTCTTC. Its translation is CASSERAGGRGEQFF.

The chain couples TRBV7-2 to TRBJ1-6; the match to TRBD1 covers 9 bases. The germline V gene encodes CDR1 SGHTA and CDR2 FQGNSA. V trimming: 5 bases; J trimming: 8 bases; junction bases outside the gene matches: 4. The CDR3 has 14 residues. This CDR3 reads CASSQDRGYSPLHF. The CDR3 DNA reads as TGTGCCAGCAGCCAGGACAGGGGTTATTCACCCCTCCACTTT. Based on the CDR3 plus reference TRBV7-2 and TRBJ1-6, the full variable domain is GAGVSQSPSNKVTEKGKDVELRCDPISGHTALYWYRQSLGQGLEFLIYFQGNSAPDKSGLPSDRFSAERTGGSVSTLTIQRTQQEDSAVYLCASSQDRGYSPLHFGNGTRLTVT.

The V and J genes are TRBV21-1 and TRBJ2-3; TRBD2, the D gene given by the table, was not confirmed from the DNA. TRBV21-1 constitutes a pseudogene. The CDR3 has 14 amino acids. This CDR3 is CASSISGPPGTQYF. CDR3 nucleotide sequence: TGTGCCAGCAGCATTAGCGGGCCCCCAGGAACGCAGTATTTT.

This chain joins TRBV7-6 and TRBJ1-5; D remains unclear. The germline CDR1 and CDR2 sequences are SGHVS and FNYEAQ. The CDR3 sequence is 13 residues long. Trimming stripped 1 base from V and 4 bases from J, with 5 bases between. CDR3 residues: CASSLGPNQPQHF. CDR3 coding DNA: TGTGCCAGCAGCTTAGGACCGAATCAGCCCCAGCATTTT.

The rearrangement uses TRBV4-3 and TRBJ2-7; 8 bases align to TRBD2. V lost 1 base to trimming and J lost 2 bases; unmatched junction nucleotides: 7. Germline CDR1 LGHNA, CDR2 YSLEER. This CDR3 region has 16 residues. The CDR3 protein is CASSQGGGGTTYEQYF. The CDR3 DNA follows: TGCGCCAGCAGCCAAGGGGGCGGGGGGACCACCTACGAGCAGTACTTC.

The chain recombines TRBV27 with TRBJ1-2; D possibly corresponds to TRBD1 (6 bases). Germline CDR1 and CDR2: MNHEY and SMNVEV (reference sequence). Trimming cost V 6 bases and J 6 bases, with 23 bases left between them. This CDR3 spans 16 amino acids. CDR3 coding DNA: TGTGCCAGCAGCCCCAGCACAGGGAACCACTTGAATGGCTACACCTTC. This codes for CASSPSTGNHLNGYTF.

A single count supports this clone. The chain uses TRBV7-2 and TRBJ2-3; D may match TRBD1 or TRBD2 (5 bases each). The V end was cut by 4 bases, the J end by 7 bases, with 9 bases between. Germline-derived CDR1 and CDR2 are SGHTA and FQGNSA. The CDR3 is 12 residues long. The CDR3 is CASSSGRNTQYF. The DNA of the CDR3 is TGTGCCAGCAGCTCGGGGCGCAATACGCAGTATTTT.

Only one count was recorded for this clone. The chain links TRBV12-5 to TRBJ1-1; 8 nucleotides align to TRBD1. The V segment lost 0 bases and the J segment 6 bases; nucleotides outside the gene matches: 3. Germline lookup yields CDR1 LGHNT and CDR2 FRNRAP. CDR3 length: 14 residues. CDR3 protein: CASGLVPDRAEAFF. The CDR3 bases are TGTGCTAGTGGTTTGGTCCCGGACAGGGCTGAAGCTTTCTTT. Together with reference TRBV12-5 and TRBJ1-1, the CDR3 gives the full variable domain: DARVTQTPRHKVTEMGQEVTMRCQPILGHNTVFWYRQTMMQGLELLAYFRNRAPLDDSGMPKDRFSAEMPDATLATLKIQPSEPRDSAVYFCASGLVPDRAEAFFGQGTRLTVV.

This sequence joins TRBV30 and TRBJ2-3, with D perhaps TRBD2 (7 bases). The V and J ends lost 0 bases and 3 bases respectively, with 13 bases between them. Germline CDR1 reads GTSNPN; CDR2 reads SVGIG (reference sequence). The CDR3 is 15 residues long. The chain's CDR3 is CAWSVGGGETDTQYF. The CDR3 nucleotides read TGTGCCTGGAGTGTAGGGGGGGGCGAAACAGATACGCAGTATTTT.